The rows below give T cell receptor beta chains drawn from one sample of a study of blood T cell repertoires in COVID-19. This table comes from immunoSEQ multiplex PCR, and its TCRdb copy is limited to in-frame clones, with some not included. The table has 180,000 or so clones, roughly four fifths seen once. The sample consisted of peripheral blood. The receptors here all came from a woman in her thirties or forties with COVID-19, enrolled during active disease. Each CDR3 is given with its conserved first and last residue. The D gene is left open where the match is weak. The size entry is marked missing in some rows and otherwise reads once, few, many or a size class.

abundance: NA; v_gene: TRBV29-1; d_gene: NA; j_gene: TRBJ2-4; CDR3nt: TGCAGCGTTGTGTCGCACGGAACGGGCAAAAACATTCAGTACTTC; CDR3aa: CSVVSHGTGKNIQYF
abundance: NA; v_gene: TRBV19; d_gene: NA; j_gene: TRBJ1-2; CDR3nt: TGTGCCAGCCACCCTGGGGCGTATGGCTACACCTTC; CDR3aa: CASHPGAYGYTF
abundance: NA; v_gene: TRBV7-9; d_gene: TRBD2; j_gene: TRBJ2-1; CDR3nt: TGTGCCAGCAGCTTAGTGTCTAGCGGGACCAATGAGCAGTTCTTC; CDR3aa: CASSLVSSGTNEQFF
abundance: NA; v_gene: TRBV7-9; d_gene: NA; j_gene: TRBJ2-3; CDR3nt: TGTGCCAGCAGCTTTCAGAGCACAGATACGCAGTATTTT; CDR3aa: CASSFQSTDTQYF
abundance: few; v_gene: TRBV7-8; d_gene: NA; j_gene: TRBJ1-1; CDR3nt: TGTGCCAGCAGCGGCGGGCGGAACACTGAAGCTTTCTTT; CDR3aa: CASSGGRNTEAFF
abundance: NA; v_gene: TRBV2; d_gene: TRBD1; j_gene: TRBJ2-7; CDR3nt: TGTGCCACCCACCCTGACAGGGGAGTCGAGCAGTACTTC; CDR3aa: CATHPDRGVEQYF
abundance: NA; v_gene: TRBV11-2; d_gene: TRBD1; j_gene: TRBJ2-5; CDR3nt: TGTGCCAGCAGCTTCAGGAGGACAGGGGAAGAGACCCAGTACTTC; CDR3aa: CASSFRRTGEETQYF
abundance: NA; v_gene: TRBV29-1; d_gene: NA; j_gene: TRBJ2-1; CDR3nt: TGCAGCGTTGCGGGGGGACAAGCCTATGAGCAGTTCTTC; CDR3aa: CSVAGGQAYEQFF
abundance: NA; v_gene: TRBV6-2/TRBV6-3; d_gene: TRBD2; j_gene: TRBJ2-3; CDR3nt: TGTGCCAGCAGTTCTCCGGGACTAGAGGCAGATACGCAGTATTTT; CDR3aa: CASSSPGLEADTQYF
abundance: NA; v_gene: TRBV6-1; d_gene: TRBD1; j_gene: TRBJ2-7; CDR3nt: TGTGCCAGCAGTGAAGCGCACGGACAGGGTTTCTACGAGCAGTACTTC; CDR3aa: CASSEAHGQGFYEQYF
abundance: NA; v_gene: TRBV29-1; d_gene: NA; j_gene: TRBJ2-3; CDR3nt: TGCAGCGTGGGGCCGGGTGATACGCAGTATTTT; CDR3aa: CSVGPGDTQYF
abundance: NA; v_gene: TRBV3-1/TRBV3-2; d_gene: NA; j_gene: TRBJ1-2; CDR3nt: TGTGCCAGCAGCCAAGGTGACAGAATCTATGGCTACACCTTC; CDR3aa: CASSQGDRIYGYTF
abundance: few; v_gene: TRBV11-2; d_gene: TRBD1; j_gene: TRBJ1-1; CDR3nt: TGTGCCAGCAGCTCCCAACAGGGGGCAAACACTGAAGCTTTCTTT; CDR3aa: CASSSQQGANTEAFF
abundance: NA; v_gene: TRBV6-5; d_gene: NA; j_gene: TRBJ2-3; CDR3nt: TGTGCCAGCACCGGGGCCGGGAGAAGGGCAGATACGCAGTATTTT; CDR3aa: CASTGAGRRADTQYF
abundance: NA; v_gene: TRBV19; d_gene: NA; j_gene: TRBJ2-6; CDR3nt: TGTGCCAGTAGTTACGGACTTTTCTATGCTGGGGCCAACGTCCTGACTTTC; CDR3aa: CASSYGLFYAGANVLTF
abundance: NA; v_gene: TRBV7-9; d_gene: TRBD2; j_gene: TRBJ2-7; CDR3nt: TGTGCCAGCAGCTTCGGGGGGAAGGACGAGCAGTACTTC; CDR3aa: CASSFGGKDEQYF
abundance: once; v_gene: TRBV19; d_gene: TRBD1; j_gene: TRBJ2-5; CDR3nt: TGTGCCAGTAGTATTAGGACAGGGTTAGGAGAGACCCAGTACTTC; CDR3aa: CASSIRTGLGETQYF
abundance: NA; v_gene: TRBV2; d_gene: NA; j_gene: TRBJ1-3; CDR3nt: TGTGCCAGCAGAGTCAGGGGTGCTCGAATGGGGGCTGGAAACACCATATATTTT; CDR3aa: CASRVRGARMGAGNTIYF
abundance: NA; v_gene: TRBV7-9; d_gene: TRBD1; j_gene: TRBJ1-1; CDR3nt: TGTGCCAGCAGCTCCAACAGGGGAACTGAAGCTTTCTTT; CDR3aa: CASSSNRGTEAFF
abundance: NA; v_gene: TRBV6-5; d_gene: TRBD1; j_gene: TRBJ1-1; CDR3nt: TGTGCCAGCAGGCGACAGGGGTCATACACTGAAGCTTTCTTT; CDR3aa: CASRRQGSYTEAFF
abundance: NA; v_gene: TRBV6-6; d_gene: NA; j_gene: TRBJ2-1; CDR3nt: TGTGCCAGCACCAAGGGGCTACCCAACTACAATGAGCAGTTCTTC; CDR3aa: CASTKGLPNYNEQFF
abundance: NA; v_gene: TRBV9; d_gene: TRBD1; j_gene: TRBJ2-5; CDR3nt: TGTGCCAGCAGCGTGGCAGGGGGCGTAGAGACCCAGTACTTC; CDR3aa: CASSVAGGVETQYF
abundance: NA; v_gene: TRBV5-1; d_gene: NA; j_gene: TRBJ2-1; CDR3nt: TGCGCCAGCAGCTTGGGGGTGGGAGTGGGACAAAATGAGCAGTTCTTC; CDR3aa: CASSLGVGVGQNEQFF
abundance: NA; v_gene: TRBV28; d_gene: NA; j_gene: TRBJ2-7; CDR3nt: TGTGCCAGCAGTTCACGGGACTTCTACGAGCAGTACTTC; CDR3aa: CASSSRDFYEQYF
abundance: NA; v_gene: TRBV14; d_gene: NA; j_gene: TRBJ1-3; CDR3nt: TGTGCCAGCAGCCAAGACTACTCTGGAAACACCATATATTTT; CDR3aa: CASSQDYSGNTIYF
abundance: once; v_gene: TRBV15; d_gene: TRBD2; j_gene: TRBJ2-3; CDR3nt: TGTGCCACCAGCAGAGGACGACTAGCGGGAGTCGGAGATACGCAGTATTTT; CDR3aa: CATSRGRLAGVGDTQYF
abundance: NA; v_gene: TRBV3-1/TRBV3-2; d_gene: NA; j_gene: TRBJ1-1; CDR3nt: TGTGCCAGCAGCGACCGCACTAGGTCCACTGAAGCTTTCTTT; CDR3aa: CASSDRTRSTEAFF
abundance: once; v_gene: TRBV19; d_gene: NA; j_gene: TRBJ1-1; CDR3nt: TGTGCCAGTAGTATGGGGGGGCAGCTTACTCGGGCTTTCTTT; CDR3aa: CASSMGGQLTRAFF
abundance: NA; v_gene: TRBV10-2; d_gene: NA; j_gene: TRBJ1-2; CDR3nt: TGCGCCAGCAGTGAGGCCACCCGGGTCTATGGCTACACCTTC; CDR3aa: CASSEATRVYGYTF
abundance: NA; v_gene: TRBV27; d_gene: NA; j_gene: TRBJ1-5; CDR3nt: TGTGCCAGCAGTTTAAATATGGGAGGCGATCAGCCCCAGCATTTT; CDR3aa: CASSLNMGGDQPQHF
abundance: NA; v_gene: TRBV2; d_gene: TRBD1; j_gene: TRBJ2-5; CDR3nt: TGTGCCAGCACCCGGGACAGGGGGAACGGAGAGACCCAGTACTTC; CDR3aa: CASTRDRGNGETQYF